These T cell receptor beta chains were read from a single sample in a study of blood T cell repertoires in COVID-19. Only in-frame clones appear in the TCRdb table, and some are missing; sequencing was by immunoSEQ multiplex PCR. The table lists over 100,000 clones, around 87% of them singletons. The sequenced sample was peripheral blood. All receptors derive from a woman aged 45-65 years with COVID-19, enrolled during active disease. The CDR3 runs from the conserved cysteine through the conserved F or W. Fields, in order: D gene, clone size, J gene, V gene, CDR3 DNA, CDR3 protein. A D gene is named only where the DNA matches it firmly. Rows may omit the clone size; those that give it use once, few, many or a size class.

TRBD2 | NA | TRBJ2-5 | TRBV14 | TGTGCCAGCAGCCCTTGGACTAGCGGGGGGTTGAGAGAGACCCAGTACTTC | CASSPWTSGGLRETQYF
NA | NA | TRBJ2-7 | TRBV7-3 | TGTGCCAGCAGCTTAGGTCAGACAGTCATCTCCTACGAGCAGTACTTC | CASSLGQTVISYEQYF
NA | NA | TRBJ1-1 | TRBV29-1 | TGCAGCGTGACCCTCATCAGGGACACTGAAGCTTTCTTT | CSVTLIRDTEAFF
NA | NA | TRBJ2-1 | TRBV4-1 | TGCGCCAGCAGCCAAGTGATCCTGGCGGCACATGAGCAGTTCTTC | CASSQVILAAHEQFF
TRBD1 | NA | TRBJ1-1 | TRBV7-9 | TGTGCCAGCAGCTGGGGGACAGGAGGGGACACTGAAGCTTTCTTT | CASSWGTGGDTEAFF
NA | once | TRBJ1-4 | TRBV28 | TGTGCCAGCAGTTTACAGGCAACTAATGAAAAACTGTTTTTT | CASSLQATNEKLFF
NA | NA | TRBJ2-3 | TRBV9 | TGTGCCAGCAGCGTAGCTGAAACAGCCCTTTTCACAGATACGCAGTATTTT | CASSVAETALFTDTQYF
NA | NA | TRBJ1-2 | TRBV6-5 | TGTGCCAGCAGTACCACCCTTACAGGGTCAGGCGGCTACACCTTC | CASSTTLTGSGGYTF
TRBD1 | NA | TRBJ1-6 | TRBV7-2 | TGTGCCAGCAGCTTACAGGGACAGGACATCCGGGCCCTCCACTTT | CASSLQGQDIRALHF
TRBD1 | NA | TRBJ1-5 | TRBV19 | TGTGCCAGTAGTTGGACAGGGGATCAGCCCCAGCATTTT | CASSWTGDQPQHF
TRBD2 | NA | TRBJ2-7 | TRBV7-2 | TGTGCCAGCAGCTACGCGGGGGGGCTTTCCCACGAGCAGTACTTC | CASSYAGGLSHEQYF
TRBD2 | NA | TRBJ2-7 | TRBV3-1/TRBV3-2 | TGTGCCAGCAGCCAGACTAGCGGGGGGTGGGACGAGCAGTACTTC | CASSQTSGGWDEQYF
TRBD2 | NA | TRBJ2-1 | TRBV29-1 | TGCAGCCTGACGGGGGGTAGTAGGAATGAGCAGTTCTTC | CSLTGGSRNEQFF
TRBD1 | few | TRBJ2-2 | TRBV4-1 | TGCGCCAGCAGCCAGGGTTCAGGGGGTAGGACCGGGGAGCTGTTTTTT | CASSQGSGGRTGELFF
NA | NA | TRBJ1-6 | TRBV27 | TGTGCCAGCAGTGCCACAACAGGGAGCTCCTATAATTCACCCCTCCACTTT | CASSATTGSSYNSPLHF
NA | NA | TRBJ2-7 | TRBV5-1 | TGCGCCAGCAGCTTTTCAGGGGCCGGCGAGCAGTACTTC | CASSFSGAGEQYF
NA | NA | TRBJ1-1 | TRBV10-2 | TGCGCCAGCAAACAGCTGAACACTGAAGCTTTCTTT | CASKQLNTEAFF
NA | NA | TRBJ2-7 | TRBV10-1 | TGCGCCAGCAGTGAGTCAGGAGGGGGCTCTTACGAGCAGTACTTC | CASSESGGGSYEQYF
TRBD1 | NA | TRBJ1-1 | TRBV4-1 | TGCGCCACCTCAGGGACAGGCCTCCCTGAAGCTTTCTTT | CATSGTGLPEAFF
NA | NA | TRBJ1-3 | TRBV27 | TGTGCCGACCGGGACATTGATAGAGGAAACACCATATATTTT | CADRDIDRGNTIYF
TRBD1 | NA | TRBJ1-2 | TRBV2 | TGTGCCAGCATTTGGGGACAGACAGCTAACTATGGCTACACCTTC | CASIWGQTANYGYTF
TRBD2 | NA | TRBJ2-3 | TRBV4-2 | TGTGCCAGCAGCCAAGGACTAGCGGGCACAGATACGCAGTATTTT | CASSQGLAGTDTQYF
NA | NA | TRBJ1-1 | TRBV23-1 | TGCGCCAGCAGTCTGCCAGAGAACACTGAAGCTTTCTTT | CASSLPENTEAFF
NA | NA | TRBJ1-5 | TRBV19 | TGTGCCAGTAGAGACCCGGGGGTCGGCAACAATCAGCCCCAGCATTTT | CASRDPGVGNNQPQHF
TRBD2 | NA | TRBJ2-2 | TRBV30 | TGTGCCTGGAGTTCATGGGGGGGAATGGGCGGGGAGCTGTTTTTT | CAWSSWGGMGGELFF
NA | few | TRBJ1-1 | TRBV10-3 | TGTGCCAGCAGCCATGCGGGCGCTGAAGCTTTCTTT | CASSHAGAEAFF
TRBD1 | NA | TRBJ1-5 | TRBV10-3 | TGTGCCATCAGTGAGTCGTTGACAGGGGGAAATCAGCCCCAGCATTTT | CAISESLTGGNQPQHF
NA | NA | TRBJ2-3 | TRBV7-2 | TGTGCCAGCAGCTCAAGGGGCCCATATACGCAGTATTTT | CASSSRGPYTQYF
NA | NA | TRBJ1-2 | TRBV29-1 | TGCAGCGTTGAATCAGGGAAACACTATGGCTACACCTTC | CSVESGKHYGYTF
TRBD1 | NA | TRBJ2-7 | TRBV4-1 | TGCGCCAGCAGCCAATCCCCCCCGGGACAGGCCACGTTACAGCAGTACTTC | CASSQSPPGQATLQQYF
NA | NA | TRBJ1-5 | TRBV4-1 | TGCGCCAGCAGCCAAGACGGGTCAGCTTATAGCAATCAGCCCCAGCATTTT | CASSQDGSAYSNQPQHF
TRBD1 | few | TRBJ1-2 | TRBV4-1 | TGCGCCAGCAGCCAGGGACCGGGACAGGGGGCGGCGGGGGCTGGCTACACCTTC | CASSQGPGQGAAGAGYTF
TRBD1 | few | TRBJ1-2 | TRBV5-1 | TGCGCCAGCAGCTCGACAGGGGAGCCCTATGGCTACACCTTC | CASSSTGEPYGYTF
NA | NA | TRBJ1-1 | TRBV3-1/TRBV3-2 | TGTGCCAGCAGCCAAGTGGGAGGGACTGAAGCTTTCTTT | CASSQVGGTEAFF
TRBD2 | NA | TRBJ2-1 | TRBV7-6 | TGTGCCAGCAGCTCAAATAGCGGGGGGGCCTTTGAGCAGTTCTTC | CASSSNSGGAFEQFF
TRBD1 | NA | TRBJ1-5 | TRBV24-1 | TGTGCCACCAGTGATTACCGGGACAGGGATGGTCAGCCCCAGCATTTT | CATSDYRDRDGQPQHF
NA | NA | TRBJ2-2 | TRBV6-2/TRBV6-3 | TGTGCCAGCAGTTACGGGCGGGAAGCGAACACCGGGGAGCTGTTTTTT | CASSYGREANTGELFF
NA | NA | TRBJ1-1 | TRBV18 | TGTGCCAGCTCACAAGTAACGGGAAGAGGGAACACTGAAGCTTTCTTT | CASSQVTGRGNTEAFF
TRBD2 | NA | TRBJ2-1 | TRBV18 | TGTGCCAGCTCGGAGGGACTAGCGGGGTACAATGAGCAGTTCTTC | CASSEGLAGYNEQFF
TRBD2 | once | TRBJ2-3 | TRBV6-2/TRBV6-3 | TGTGCCAGCAGCCCTAGCGGGGGAGGAGATACGCAGTATTTT | CASSPSGGGDTQYF
NA | NA | TRBJ1-2 | TRBV6-1 | TGTGCCAGCAGTGAAGACTGGGGGGAGGTTTATGGCTACACCTTC | CASSEDWGEVYGYTF
TRBD1 | few | TRBJ1-2 | TRBV12-3/TRBV12-4 | TGTGCCAGCAGTCAGACAGGGTCGGATGGCTACACCTTC | CASSQTGSDGYTF
NA | NA | TRBJ2-7 | TRBV28 | TGTGCCAGCAGTTTAAAATTCCTAAGCCACGAGCAGTACTTC | CASSLKFLSHEQYF
TRBD2 | NA | TRBJ2-5 | TRBV2 | TGTGCCAGCAGTGAGTGGACTAGCGGGGACCAAGAGACCCAGTACTTC | CASSEWTSGDQETQYF
TRBD1 | once | TRBJ2-7 | TRBV6-5 | TGTGCCAGCAGTTTCCGGGACAGGGACTCCTACGAGCAGTACTTC | CASSFRDRDSYEQYF
NA | NA | TRBJ1-1 | TRBV6-1 | TGTGCCAGCACCACTTCCCCCACTGAAGCTTTCTTT | CASTTSPTEAFF
NA | NA | TRBJ2-7 | TRBV4-1 | TGCGCCAGCAGCCAAGCCGGTCTCTACGAGCAGTACTTC | CASSQAGLYEQYF
TRBD1 | NA | TRBJ2-5 | TRBV7-9 | TGTGCCAGCAGCCACCGAAAGACCGACAGGGGTCTGGCGGAGACCCAGTACTTC | CASSHRKTDRGLAETQYF
NA | NA | TRBJ2-1 | TRBV4-1 | TGCGCCAGCAGCCAAGTTCTCGGTGAGCAGTTCTTC | CASSQVLGEQFF
NA | NA | TRBJ1-3 | TRBV5-1 | TGCGCCAGCAGCTGGCGCGGGGTCCACTCTGGAAACACCATATATTTT | CASSWRGVHSGNTIYF
TRBD1 | NA | TRBJ1-1 | TRBV5-1 | TGCGCCAGCAGCTTAAATTGGGGACAGGGGAACACTGAAGCTTTCTTT | CASSLNWGQGNTEAFF
TRBD2 | NA | TRBJ2-1 | TRBV5-1 | TGCGCCAGCAGCTTGGGGAGCGGGGGACACAATGAGCAGTTCTTC | CASSLGSGGHNEQFF
NA | NA | TRBJ2-7 | TRBV28 | TGTGCCAGCAGTTTGTCACTAGCTGCCTACGAGCAGTACTTC | CASSLSLAAYEQYF
TRBD1 | NA | TRBJ1-2 | TRBV28 | TGTGCCAGCAGCCCCATCCGGGACAGGGCCGCCTACACCTTC | CASSPIRDRAAYTF
TRBD1 | NA | TRBJ1-4 | TRBV5-8 | TGTGCCAGCAGCACAGGGGGAGCGGATGAAAAACTGTTTTTT | CASSTGGADEKLFF